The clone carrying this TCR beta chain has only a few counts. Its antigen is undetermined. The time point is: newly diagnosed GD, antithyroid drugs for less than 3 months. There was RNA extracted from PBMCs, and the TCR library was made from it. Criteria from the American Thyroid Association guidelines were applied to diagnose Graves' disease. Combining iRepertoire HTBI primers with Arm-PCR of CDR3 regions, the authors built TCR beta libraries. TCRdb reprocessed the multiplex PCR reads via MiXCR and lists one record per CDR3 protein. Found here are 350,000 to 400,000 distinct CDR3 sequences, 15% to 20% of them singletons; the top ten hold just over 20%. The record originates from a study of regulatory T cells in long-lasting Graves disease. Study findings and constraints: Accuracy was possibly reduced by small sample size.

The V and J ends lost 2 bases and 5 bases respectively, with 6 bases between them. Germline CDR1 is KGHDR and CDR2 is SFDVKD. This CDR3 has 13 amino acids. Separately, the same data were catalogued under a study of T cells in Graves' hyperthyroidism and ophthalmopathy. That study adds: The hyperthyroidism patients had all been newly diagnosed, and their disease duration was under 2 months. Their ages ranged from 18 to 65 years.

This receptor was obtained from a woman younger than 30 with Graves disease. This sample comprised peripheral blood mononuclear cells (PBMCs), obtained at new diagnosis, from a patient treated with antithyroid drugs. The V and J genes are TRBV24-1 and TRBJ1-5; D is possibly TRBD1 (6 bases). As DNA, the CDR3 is TGTGCCACCAGTGATTACAGGGATCAGCCCCAGCATTTT. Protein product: CATSDYRDQPQHF.